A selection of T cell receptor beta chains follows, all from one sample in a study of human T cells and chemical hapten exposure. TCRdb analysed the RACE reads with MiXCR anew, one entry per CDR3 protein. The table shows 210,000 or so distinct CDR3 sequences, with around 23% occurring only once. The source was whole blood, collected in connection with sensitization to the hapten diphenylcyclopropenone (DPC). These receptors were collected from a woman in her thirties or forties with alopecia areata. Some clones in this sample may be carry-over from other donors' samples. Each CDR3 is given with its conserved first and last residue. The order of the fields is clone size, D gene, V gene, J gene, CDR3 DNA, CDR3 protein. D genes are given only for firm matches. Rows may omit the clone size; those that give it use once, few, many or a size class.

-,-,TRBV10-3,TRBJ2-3,TGTGCCATCAGTGAAAGGGACCTAAACACAGATACGCAGTATTTT,CAISERDLNTDTQYF
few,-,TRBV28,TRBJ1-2,TGTGCCAGCAGTTCGCAGGGGTCCCCTAACTATGGCTACACCTTC,CASSSQGSPNYGYTF
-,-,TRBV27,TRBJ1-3,TGTGCCAGCAGTTTATCTTGGGGCTCTGGAAACACCATATATTTT,CASSLSWGSGNTIYF
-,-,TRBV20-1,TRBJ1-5,TGCAGTGCTCATCAGGGGTTAGAGCGGCCCCAGCATTTT,CSAHQGLERPQHF
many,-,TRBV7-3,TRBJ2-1,TGTGCCAGCAGCTTAACGTTGGGACAGCAGTTCTTC,CASSLTLGQQFF
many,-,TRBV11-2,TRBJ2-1,TGTGCCAGCAGCTTAACCACGGGGGAATCGCTTCAGTTCTTC,CASSLTTGESLQFF
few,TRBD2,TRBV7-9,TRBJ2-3,TGTGCCAGCAGCTTCGGGACTAGCGGATTAAGCACAGATACGCAGTATTTT,CASSFGTSGLSTDTQYF
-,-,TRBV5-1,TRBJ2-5,TGCGCCAGCACCTTTTCACCCAGGGAAGGGGAGACCCAGTACTTC,CASTFSPREGETQYF
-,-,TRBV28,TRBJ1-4,TGTGCCAGCAGGGACGTACGGGCAACTAATGAAAAACTGTTTTTT,CASRDVRATNEKLFF
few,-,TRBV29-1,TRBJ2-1,TGCAGCGTTGCAGGGGCAGGGTACAATGAGCAGTTCTTC,CSVAGAGYNEQFF
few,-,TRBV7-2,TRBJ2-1,TGTGCCAGCAGCGGTACTAGTAGGGGCGAGCAGTTCTTC,CASSGTSRGEQFF
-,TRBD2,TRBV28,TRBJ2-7,TGTGCCAGCAGTTTTGTCCTCACTAGCGGGAGGGCCCACGAGCAGTACTTC,CASSFVLTSGRAHEQYF
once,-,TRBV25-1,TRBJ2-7,TGTGCCAGCAGTGAGGGGGCGCGGGACGAGCAGTACTTC,CASSEGARDEQYF
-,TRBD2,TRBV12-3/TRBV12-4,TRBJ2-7,TGTGCCAGCAGTTTACGTTCTAGCGGGAGTGGCGAGCAGTACTTC,CASSLRSSGSGEQYF
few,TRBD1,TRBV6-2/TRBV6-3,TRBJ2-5,TGTGCCAGCGTAGAAGGGGGCTTGGAGACCCAGTACTTC,CASVEGGLETQYF
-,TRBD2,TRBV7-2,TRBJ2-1,TGTGCCAGCAGCTTAATGTTACTAGCGGGAGGTAATGAGCAGTTCTTC,CASSLMLLAGGNEQFF
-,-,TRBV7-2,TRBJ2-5,TGTGCCAGCAGTCGCGGGATCCAAGAGACCCAGTACTTC,CASSRGIQETQYF
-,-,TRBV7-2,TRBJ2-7,TGTGCCAGCAGCTTAGCCCAATACGAGCAGTACTTC,CASSLAQYEQYF
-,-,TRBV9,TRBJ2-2,TGTGCCAGCAGCACAATTCCCGGGGAGCTGTTTTTT,CASSTIPGELFF
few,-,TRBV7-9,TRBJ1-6,TGTGCCAGCAGCCCGTCTACGGGGAATTCACCCCTCCACTTT,CASSPSTGNSPLHF
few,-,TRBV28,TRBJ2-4,TGTGCCAGGAGAATAATCCGCTCAGGGCCGATAGCCAAAAACATTCAGTACTTC,CARRIIRSGPIAKNIQYF
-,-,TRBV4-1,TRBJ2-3,TGCGCCAGCAGCCAAGGGGGGCTACGGGGAATTACGCAGTATTTT,CASSQGGLRGITQYF
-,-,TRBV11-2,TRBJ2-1,TGTGCCAGCAGCTTGACCGGGACAAATGAGCAGTTCTTC,CASSLTGTNEQFF
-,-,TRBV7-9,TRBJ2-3,TGTGCCAGCAGCTTGGGATCGAGAGGCACAGATACGCAGTATTTT,CASSLGSRGTDTQYF
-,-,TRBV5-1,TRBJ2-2,TGCGCCAGCAGCTTGGATAGGGCTCTAACCGGGGAGCTGTTTTTT,CASSLDRALTGELFF
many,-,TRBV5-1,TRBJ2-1,TGCGCCAGCAGCTCCGTGGACGGGAGCTCCTACAATGAGCAGTTCTTC,CASSSVDGSSYNEQFF
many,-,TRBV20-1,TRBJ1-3,TGCAGTGCTCCCCGGACCTCTCACTCTGGAAACACCATATATTTT,CSAPRTSHSGNTIYF
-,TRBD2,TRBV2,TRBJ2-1,TGTGCCAGCAGGGAACTAGCGGGAGTCGTGAATGAGCAGTTCTTC,CASRELAGVVNEQFF
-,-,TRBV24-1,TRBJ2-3,TGTGCCACCAGTGATTCGTCTAGATTGGCTTCTGGCACAGATACGCAGTATTTT,CATSDSSRLASGTDTQYF
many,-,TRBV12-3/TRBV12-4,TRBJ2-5,TGTGCCAGCAGCACCCGGGACCAAGAGACCCAGTACTTC,CASSTRDQETQYF
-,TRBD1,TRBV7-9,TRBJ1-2,TGTGCCAGCAGCCAAATAAAGGACAGGGATGGCTACACCTTC,CASSQIKDRDGYTF
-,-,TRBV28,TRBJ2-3,TGTGCCAGCAGTTCCCGTAAAGGGGGGACCCCTGGGGATACGCAGTATTTT,CASSSRKGGTPGDTQYF
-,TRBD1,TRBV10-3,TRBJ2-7,TGTGCCATCAGTGATGACAGGGCCTTAGTGGGCGAGCAGTACTTC,CAISDDRALVGEQYF
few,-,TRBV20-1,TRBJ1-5,TGCAGTGCTAGACCACAGAGCAATCAGCCCCAGCATTTT,CSARPQSNQPQHF
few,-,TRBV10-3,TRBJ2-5,TGTGCCATCAGTGGACGGGGAGAAGAGACCCAGTACTTC,CAISGRGEETQYF
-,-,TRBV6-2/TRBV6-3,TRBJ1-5,TGTGCCAGCACCGGGGCGTTATGGAATCAGCCCCAGCATTTT,CASTGALWNQPQHF
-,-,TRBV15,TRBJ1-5,TGTGCCACCAGCAGGCCGAGGGGCAATCAGCCCCAGCATTTT,CATSRPRGNQPQHF
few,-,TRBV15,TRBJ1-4,TGTGCCACCAGCAGAGACGTAGACGGAGGAGAAAAACTGTTTTTT,CATSRDVDGGEKLFF
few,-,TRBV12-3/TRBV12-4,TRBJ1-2,TGTGCCAGCAGCCAGGTTTCGGGGAACTATGGCTACACCTTC,CASSQVSGNYGYTF
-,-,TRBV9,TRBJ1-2,TGTGCCAGCAGCGTAGGAGGACGAGCTAACTATGGCTACACCTTC,CASSVGGRANYGYTF
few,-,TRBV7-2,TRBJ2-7,TGTGCCAGCAGCTTCGGCGGAGACGCCTACGAGCAGTACTTC,CASSFGGDAYEQYF
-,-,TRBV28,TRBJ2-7,TGTGCCAGCAGAAGGGTCTTTTCGGACGAGCAGTACTTC,CASRRVFSDEQYF
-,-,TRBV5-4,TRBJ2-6,TGTGCCAGCAGCTTGGAAGCGAACAGGGTGGCTGGGGCCAACGTCCTGACTTTC,CASSLEANRVAGANVLTF
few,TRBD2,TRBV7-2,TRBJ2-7,TGTGCCAGCAGCTTCGCGGGAGGGCCACCGTACGAGCAGTACTTC,CASSFAGGPPYEQYF
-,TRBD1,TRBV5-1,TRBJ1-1,TGCGCCAGCAGCTTGGAGGACAGGACTGAAGCTTTCTTT,CASSLEDRTEAFF
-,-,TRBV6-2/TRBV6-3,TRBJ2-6,TGTGCCAGCAGTTATGGTCGGGCCCCTTCTGGGGCCAACGTCCTGACTTTC,CASSYGRAPSGANVLTF
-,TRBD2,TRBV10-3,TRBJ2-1,TGTGCCATCAGTGACCCTATTCTAGCGGCAACCTACAATGAGCAGTTCTTC,CAISDPILAATYNEQFF
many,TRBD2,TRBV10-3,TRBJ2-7,TGTGCCACCGGGGGGACCTACGAGCAGTACTTC,CATGGTYEQYF
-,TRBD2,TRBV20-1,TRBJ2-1,TGCAGTGCTGAACTAGCGGGACGCTCCTACAATGAGCAGTTCTTC,CSAELAGRSYNEQFF
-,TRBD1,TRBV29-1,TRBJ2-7,TGCAGCGTTGTTAACAGGGGGACCCACGAGCAGTACTTC,CSVVNRGTHEQYF
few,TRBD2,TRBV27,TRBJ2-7,TGTGCCAGCAGTTGGACTAGCGGAAGCTCCTACGAGCAGTACTTC,CASSWTSGSSYEQYF
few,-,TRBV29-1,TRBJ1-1,TGCAGCGTTGACAGGGATGACGTTGGAGCTTTCTTT,CSVDRDDVGAFF
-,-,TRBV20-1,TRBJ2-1,TGCAGTGCTAGGTCTAGGGGGGAGGGCTCCTACAATGAGCAGTTCTTC,CSARSRGEGSYNEQFF
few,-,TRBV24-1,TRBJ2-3,TGTGCCACCAGCATGACAGATACGCAGTATTTT,CATSMTDTQYF
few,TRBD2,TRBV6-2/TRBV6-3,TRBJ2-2,TGTGCCAGCAGTCTTCCCTTATCGAGCGGGAGAGGGGAGCTGTTTTTT,CASSLPLSSGRGELFF
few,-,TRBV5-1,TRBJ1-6,TGCGCCAGCACAGGGGCGCCTAATTCACCCCTCCACTTT,CASTGAPNSPLHF
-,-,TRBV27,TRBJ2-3,TGTGCCAGCAGAGGAGCAGGCCTAAACACAGATACGCAGTATTTT,CASRGAGLNTDTQYF
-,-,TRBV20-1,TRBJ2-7,TGCAGTGCTAGAGGAGTGCGAGTGAATCCCTACGAGCAGTACTTC,CSARGVRVNPYEQYF
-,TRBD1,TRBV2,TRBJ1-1,TGTGCCAGCAGAGTTCAGGGGGACACTGAAGCTTTCTTT,CASRVQGDTEAFF